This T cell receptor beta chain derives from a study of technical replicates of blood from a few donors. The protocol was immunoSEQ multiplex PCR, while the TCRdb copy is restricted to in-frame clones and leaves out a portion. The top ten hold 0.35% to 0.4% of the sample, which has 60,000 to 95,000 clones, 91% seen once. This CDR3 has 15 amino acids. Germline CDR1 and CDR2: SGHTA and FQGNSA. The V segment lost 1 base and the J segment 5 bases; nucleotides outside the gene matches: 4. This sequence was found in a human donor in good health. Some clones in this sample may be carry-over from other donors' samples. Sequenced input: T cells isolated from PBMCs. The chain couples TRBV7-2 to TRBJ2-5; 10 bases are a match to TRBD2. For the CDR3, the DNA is TGTGCCAGCAGCTTAGGAGGGACTAGCGTCGAGACCCAGTACTTC. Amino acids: CASSLGGTSVETQYF.